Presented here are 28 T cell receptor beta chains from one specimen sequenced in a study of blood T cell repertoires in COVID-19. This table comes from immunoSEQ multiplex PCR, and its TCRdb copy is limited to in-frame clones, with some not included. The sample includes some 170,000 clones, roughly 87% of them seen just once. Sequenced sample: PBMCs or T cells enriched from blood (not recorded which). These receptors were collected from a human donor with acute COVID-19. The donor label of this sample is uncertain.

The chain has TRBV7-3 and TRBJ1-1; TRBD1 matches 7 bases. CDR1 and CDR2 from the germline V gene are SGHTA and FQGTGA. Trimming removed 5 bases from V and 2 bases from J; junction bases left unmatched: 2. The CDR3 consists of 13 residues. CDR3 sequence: CASSRDSNTEAFF. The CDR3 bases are TGTGCCAGCAGCCGGGACAGCAACACTGAAGCTTTCTTT.

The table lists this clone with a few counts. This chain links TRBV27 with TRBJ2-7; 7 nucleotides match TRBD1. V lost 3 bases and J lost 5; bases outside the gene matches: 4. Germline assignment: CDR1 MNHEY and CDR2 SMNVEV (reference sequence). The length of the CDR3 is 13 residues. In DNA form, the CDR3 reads TGTGCCAGCAGTTTCAACAGGGGAAACGAGCAGTACTTC. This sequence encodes CASSFNRGNEQYF.

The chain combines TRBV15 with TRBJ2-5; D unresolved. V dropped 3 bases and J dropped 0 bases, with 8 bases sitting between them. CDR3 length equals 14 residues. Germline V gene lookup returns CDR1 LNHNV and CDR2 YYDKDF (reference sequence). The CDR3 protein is CATSSDSYQETQYF. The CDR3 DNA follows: TGTGCCACCAGCAGCGACTCGTACCAAGAGACCCAGTACTTC. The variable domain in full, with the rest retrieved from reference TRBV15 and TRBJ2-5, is DAMVIQNPRYQVTQFGKPVTLSCSQTLNHNVMYWYQQKSSQAPKLLFHYYDKDFNNEADTPDNFQSRRPNTSFCFLDIRSPGLGDTAMYLCATSSDSYQETQYFGPGTRLLVL.

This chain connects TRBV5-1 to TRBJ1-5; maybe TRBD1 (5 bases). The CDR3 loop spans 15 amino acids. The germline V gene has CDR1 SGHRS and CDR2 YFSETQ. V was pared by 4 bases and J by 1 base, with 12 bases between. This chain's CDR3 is CASSPGGVSNQPQHF. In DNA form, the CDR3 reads TGCGCCAGCAGCCCGGGGGGAGTGAGCAATCAGCCCCAGCATTTT.

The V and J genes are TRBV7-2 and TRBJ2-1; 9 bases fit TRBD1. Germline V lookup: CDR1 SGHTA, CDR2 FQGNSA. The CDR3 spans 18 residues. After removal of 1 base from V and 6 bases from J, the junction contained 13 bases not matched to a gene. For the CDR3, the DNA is TGTGCCAGCAGCTTAGTGGGGGGACAGGGTTGGGGTATCAATGAGCAGTTCTTC. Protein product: CASSLVGGQGWGINEQFF. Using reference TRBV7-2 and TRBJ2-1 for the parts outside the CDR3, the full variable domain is GAGVSQSPSNKVTEKGKDVELRCDPISGHTALYWYRQSLGQGLEFLIYFQGNSAPDKSGLPSDRFSAERTGGSVSTLTIQRTQQEDSAVYLCASSLVGGQGWGINEQFFGPGTRLTVL.

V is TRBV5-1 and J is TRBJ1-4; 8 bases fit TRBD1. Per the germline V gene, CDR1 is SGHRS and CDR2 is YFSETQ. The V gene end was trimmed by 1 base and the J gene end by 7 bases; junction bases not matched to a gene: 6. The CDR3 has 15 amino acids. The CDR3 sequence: CASSLSTGVTEKLFF. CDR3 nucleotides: TGCGCCAGCAGCTTGTCGACAGGGGTGACTGAAAAACTGTTTTTT. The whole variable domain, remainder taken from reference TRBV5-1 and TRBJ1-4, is KAGVTQTPRYLIKTRGQQVTLSCSPISGHRSVSWYQQTPGQGLQFLFEYFSETQRNKGNFPGRFSGRQFSNSRSEMNVSTLELGDSALYLCASSLSTGVTEKLFFGSGTQLSVL.

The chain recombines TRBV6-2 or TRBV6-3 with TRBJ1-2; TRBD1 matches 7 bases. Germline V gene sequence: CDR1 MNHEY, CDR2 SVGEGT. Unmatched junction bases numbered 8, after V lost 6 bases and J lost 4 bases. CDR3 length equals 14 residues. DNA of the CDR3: TGTGCCAGCAGCCCAAGACAGGGAAGCTATGGCTACACCTTC. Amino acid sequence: CASSPRQGSYGYTF.

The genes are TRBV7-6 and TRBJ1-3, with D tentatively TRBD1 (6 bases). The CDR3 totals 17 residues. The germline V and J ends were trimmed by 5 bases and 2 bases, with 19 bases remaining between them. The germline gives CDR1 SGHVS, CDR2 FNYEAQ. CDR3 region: CASSSTVQGLTGNTIYF. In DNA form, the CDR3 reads TGTGCCAGCAGCAGTACGGTACAGGGCTTGACTGGAAACACCATATATTTT.

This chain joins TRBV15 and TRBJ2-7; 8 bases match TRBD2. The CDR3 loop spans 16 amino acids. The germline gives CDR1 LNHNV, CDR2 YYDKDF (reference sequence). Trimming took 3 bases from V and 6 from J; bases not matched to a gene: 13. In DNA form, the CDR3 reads TGTGCCACCAGCAGCCAGCCCGGGCTAGCGGGTCTCGAGCAGTACTTC. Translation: CATSSQPGLAGLEQYF.

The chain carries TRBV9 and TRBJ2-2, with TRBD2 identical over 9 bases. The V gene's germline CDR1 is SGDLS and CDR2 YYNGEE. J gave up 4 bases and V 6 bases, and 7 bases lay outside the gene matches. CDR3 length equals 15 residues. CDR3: CASTALRGGTGELFF. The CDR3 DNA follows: TGTGCCAGCACCGCTCTGCGGGGGGGCACCGGGGAGCTGTTTTTT.

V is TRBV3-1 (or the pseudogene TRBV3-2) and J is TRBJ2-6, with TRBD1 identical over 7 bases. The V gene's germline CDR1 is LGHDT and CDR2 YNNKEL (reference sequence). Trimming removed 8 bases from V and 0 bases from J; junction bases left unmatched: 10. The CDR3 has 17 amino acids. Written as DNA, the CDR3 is TGTGCCAGCGGTAGGGACAGTCGTCTCTCTGGGGCCAACGTCCTGACTTTC. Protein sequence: CASGRDSRLSGANVLTF.

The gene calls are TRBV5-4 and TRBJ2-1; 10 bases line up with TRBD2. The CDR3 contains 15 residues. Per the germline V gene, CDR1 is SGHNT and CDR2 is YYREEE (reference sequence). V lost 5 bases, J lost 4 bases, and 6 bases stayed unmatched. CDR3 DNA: TGTGCCAGCAGGTCATTACTAGCGGGATACAATGAGCAGTTCTTC. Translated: CASRSLLAGYNEQFF.

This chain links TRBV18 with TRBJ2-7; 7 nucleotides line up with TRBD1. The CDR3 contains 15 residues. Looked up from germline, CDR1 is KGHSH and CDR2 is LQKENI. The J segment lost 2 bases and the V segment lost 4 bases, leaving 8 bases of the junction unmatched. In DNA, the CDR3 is TGTGCCAGCTCACTTATACCGACAGGGACCTACGAGCAGTACTTC. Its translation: CASSLIPTGTYEQYF.

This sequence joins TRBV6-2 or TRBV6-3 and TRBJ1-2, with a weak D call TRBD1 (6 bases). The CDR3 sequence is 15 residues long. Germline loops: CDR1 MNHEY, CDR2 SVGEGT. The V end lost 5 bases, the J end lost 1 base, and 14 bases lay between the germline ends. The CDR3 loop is CASSTGQTINYGYTF. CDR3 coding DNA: TGTGCCAGCAGTACCGGACAGACGATTAACTATGGCTACACCTTC.

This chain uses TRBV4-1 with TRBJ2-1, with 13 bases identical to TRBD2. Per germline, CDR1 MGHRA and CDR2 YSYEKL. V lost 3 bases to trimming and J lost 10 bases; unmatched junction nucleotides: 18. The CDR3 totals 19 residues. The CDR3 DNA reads TGCGCCAGCAGCCAGCCCCTACTAGCGGGGGGGCCGGGGGGAAGGGAGCAGTTCTTC. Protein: CASSQPLLAGGPGGREQFF.

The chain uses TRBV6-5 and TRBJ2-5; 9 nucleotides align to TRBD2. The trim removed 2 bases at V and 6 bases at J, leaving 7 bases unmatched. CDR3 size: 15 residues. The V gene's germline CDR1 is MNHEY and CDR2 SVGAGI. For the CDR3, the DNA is TGTGCCAGCAGTTACGGCGGGGGGGCCCCACAGACCCAGTACTTC. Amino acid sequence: CASSYGGGAPQTQYF.

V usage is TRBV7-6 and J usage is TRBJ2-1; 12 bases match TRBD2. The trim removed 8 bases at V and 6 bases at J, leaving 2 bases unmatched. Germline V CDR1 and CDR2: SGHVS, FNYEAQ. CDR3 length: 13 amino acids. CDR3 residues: CASGLAGSNEQFF. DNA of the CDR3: TGTGCCAGCGGACTAGCGGGGAGCAATGAGCAGTTCTTC.

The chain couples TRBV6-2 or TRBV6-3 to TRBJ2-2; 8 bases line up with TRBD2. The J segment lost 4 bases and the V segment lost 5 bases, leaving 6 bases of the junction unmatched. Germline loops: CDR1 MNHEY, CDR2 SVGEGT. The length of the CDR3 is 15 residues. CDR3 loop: CASSPPGGGTGELFF. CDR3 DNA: TGTGCCAGCAGTCCCCCGGGGGGGGGCACCGGGGAGCTGTTTTTT.

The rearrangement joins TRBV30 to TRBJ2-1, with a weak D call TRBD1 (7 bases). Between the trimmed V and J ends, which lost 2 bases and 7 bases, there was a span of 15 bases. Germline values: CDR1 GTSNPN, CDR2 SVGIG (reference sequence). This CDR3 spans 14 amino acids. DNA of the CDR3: TGTGCCTGGAGTCGTCAGGGGGGTTTGAATGAGCAGTTCTTC. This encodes CAWSRQGGLNEQFF.

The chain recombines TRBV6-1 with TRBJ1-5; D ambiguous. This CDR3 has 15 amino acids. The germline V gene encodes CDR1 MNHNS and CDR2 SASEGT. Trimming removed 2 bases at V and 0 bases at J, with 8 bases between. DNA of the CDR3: TGTGCCAGCAGTGAACGCAGGTATAGCAATCAGCCCCAGCATTTT. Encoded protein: CASSERRYSNQPQHF.

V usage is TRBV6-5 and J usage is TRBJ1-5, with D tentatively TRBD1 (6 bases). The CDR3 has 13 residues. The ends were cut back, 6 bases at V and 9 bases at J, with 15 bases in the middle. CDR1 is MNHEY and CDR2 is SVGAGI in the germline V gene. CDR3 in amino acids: CASSGQIEGPQHF. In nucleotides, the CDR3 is TGTGCCAGCAGCGGACAGATCGAAGGGCCCCAGCATTTT.

The CDR3 here is CASSSGNEQFF. The CDR3, as DNA: TGTGCCAGCAGTTCCGGCAATGAGCAGTTCTTC. The V call is TRBV9, the J call TRBJ2-1; D is unresolved. Germline V gene data show CDR1 as SGDLS and CDR2 as YYNGEE. This CDR3 region has 11 residues. V was trimmed by 5 bases and J by 6 bases, leaving 6 bases between them.

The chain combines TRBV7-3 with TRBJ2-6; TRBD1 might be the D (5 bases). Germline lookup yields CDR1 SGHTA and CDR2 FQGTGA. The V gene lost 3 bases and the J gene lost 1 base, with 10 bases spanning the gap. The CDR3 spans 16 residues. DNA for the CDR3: TGTGCCAGCAGCTTGCAGGGAAGGTCTGGGGCCAACGTCCTGACTTTC. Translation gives CASSLQGRSGANVLTF.

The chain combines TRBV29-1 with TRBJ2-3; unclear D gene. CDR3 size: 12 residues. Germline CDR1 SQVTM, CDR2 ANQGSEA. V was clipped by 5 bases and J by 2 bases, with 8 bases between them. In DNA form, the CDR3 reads TGCAGCGTTTTCGAGTACACAGATACGCAGTATTTT. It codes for CSVFEYTDTQYF.

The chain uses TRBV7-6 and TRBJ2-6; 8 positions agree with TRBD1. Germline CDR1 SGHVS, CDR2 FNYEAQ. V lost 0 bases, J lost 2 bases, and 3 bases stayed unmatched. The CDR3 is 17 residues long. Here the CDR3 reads CASSLAPGQAGANVLTF. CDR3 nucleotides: TGTGCCAGCAGCTTAGCCCCGGGACAGGCTGGGGCCAACGTCCTGACTTTC.

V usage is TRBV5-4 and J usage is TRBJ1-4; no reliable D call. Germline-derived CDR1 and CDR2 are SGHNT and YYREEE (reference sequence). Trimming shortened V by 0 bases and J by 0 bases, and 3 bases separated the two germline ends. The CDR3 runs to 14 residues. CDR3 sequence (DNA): TGTGCCAGCAGCTTGGCGGCAACTAATGAAAAACTGTTTTTT. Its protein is CASSLAATNEKLFF.

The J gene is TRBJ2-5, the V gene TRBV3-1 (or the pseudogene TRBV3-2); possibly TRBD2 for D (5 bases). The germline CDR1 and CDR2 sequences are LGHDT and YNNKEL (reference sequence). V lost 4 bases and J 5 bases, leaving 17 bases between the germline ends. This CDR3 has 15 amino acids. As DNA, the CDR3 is TGTGCCAGCAGCCCCGGAGGACGGGTGGTTGAGACCCAGTACTTC. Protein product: CASSPGGRVVETQYF.

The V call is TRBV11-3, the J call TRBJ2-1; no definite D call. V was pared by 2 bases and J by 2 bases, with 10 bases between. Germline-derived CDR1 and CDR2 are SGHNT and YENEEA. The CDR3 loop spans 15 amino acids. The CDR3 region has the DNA TGTGCCAGCAGCTTATTGGGTAGCCCCTACAATGAGCAGTTCTTC. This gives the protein CASSLLGSPYNEQFF.